This T cell receptor beta chain is drawn from a study of breast tumors, draining lymph nodes, adjacent tissues. TCRdb re-called the multiplex PCR reads with MiXCR, one entry per CDR3 protein. The sample consists of 200,000 or so distinct CDR3 sequences, over 25% of them appearing once. The V gene lost 2 bases and the J gene lost 9 bases, with 11 bases spanning the gap. The CDR3 has 13 amino acids. Germline lookup yields CDR1 ENHRY and CDR2 SYGVKD. In this sample, this clonotype turned up many times. Its target is unknown. Breast cancer patients provided tissue from their axillary draining lymph nodes. Overall study findings and caveats: Data only fit, rather than demonstrated, lymph node origin of most tumor T cells.

Sequenced input: axillary lymph node tissue. The source of this sequence is a female donor with breast cancer. Some clones in this sample may be carry-over from other donors' samples. V usage is TRBV10-3 and J usage is TRBJ2-1; D is undetermined. The CDR3 DNA is TGTGCCATCAGTGAGAGCCTGTCAACTGAGCAGTTCTTC. It translates to CAISESLSTEQFF.